These 2 T cell receptor beta chains came from one sample sequenced in a study of T cell changes during pregnancy in multiple sclerosis. Assay: immunoSEQ multiplex PCR; the TCRdb copy retains only in-frame clones and omits some. The table records 60,000 to 80,000 clones, 80% to 90% of them present only once. The sample here was peripheral blood, taken before pregnancy. The receptors stem from a female donor with multiple sclerosis, enrolled in a pregnancy study.

The chain carries TRBV9 and TRBJ1-1; D gene ambiguous. Germline V gene data show CDR1 as SGDLS and CDR2 as YYNGEE. This CDR3 contains 15 residues. V was cut by 4 bases and J by 4 bases, with 17 bases left in between. CDR3 DNA sequence: TGTGCCAGCAGCCCTCGGACTTGGGCATCCACTGAAGCTTTCTTT. It yields the protein CASSPRTWASTEAFF.

V usage is TRBV4-2 and J usage is TRBJ2-5; TRBD2 matches at 10 bases. The V gene end was trimmed by 0 bases and the J gene end by 5 bases; junction bases not matched to a gene: 9. CDR3 length: 17 residues. CDR1 is LGHNA and CDR2 is YNFKEQ in the germline V gene. CDR3 in DNA: TGTGCCAGCAGCCAAGATCACCAGCGGGGGGGCAGGGAGACCCAGTACTTC. This translates into CASSQDHQRGGRETQYF.